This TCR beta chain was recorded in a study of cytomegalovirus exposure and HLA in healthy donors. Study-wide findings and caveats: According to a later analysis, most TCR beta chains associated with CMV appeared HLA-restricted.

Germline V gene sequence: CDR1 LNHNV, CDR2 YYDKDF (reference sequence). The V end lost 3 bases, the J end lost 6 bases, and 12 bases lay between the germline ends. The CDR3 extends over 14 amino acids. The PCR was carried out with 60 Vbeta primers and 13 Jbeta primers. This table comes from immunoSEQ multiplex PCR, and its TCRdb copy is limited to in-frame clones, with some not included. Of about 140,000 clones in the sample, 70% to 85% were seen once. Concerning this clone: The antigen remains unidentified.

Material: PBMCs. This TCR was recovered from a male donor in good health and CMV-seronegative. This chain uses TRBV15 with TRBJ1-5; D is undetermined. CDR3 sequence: CATSRELLLQPQHF. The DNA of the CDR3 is TGTGCCACCAGCAGGGAGCTCTTGCTTCAGCCCCAGCATTTT. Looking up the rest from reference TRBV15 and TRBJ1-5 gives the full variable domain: DAMVIQNPRYQVTQFGKPVTLSCSQTLNHNVMYWYQQKSSQAPKLLFHYYDKDFNNEADTPDNFQSRRPNTSFCFLDIRSPGLGDTAMYLCATSRELLLQPQHFGDGTRLSIL.